The 8 T cell receptor beta chains below come from one sample, sequenced in a study of T cells in localized non-small cell lung cancer. The protocol was immunoSEQ multiplex PCR, while the TCRdb copy is restricted to in-frame clones and leaves out a portion. The data show about 11,000 clones, 90% to 95% seen once. Sample: peripheral blood, taken before any cancer treatment. The receptors shown here come from a male donor at least 60 years old with stage III lung adenocarcinoma.

V gene TRBV30 combines with J gene TRBJ1-1; 8 bases line up with TRBD1. CDR1 and CDR2 (germline): GTSNPN, SVGIG (reference sequence). The CDR3 has 17 residues. The CDR3 DNA follows: TGTGCTGGCTCCTACCGGGACAGGTCAAATGTGAACACTGAAGCTTTCTTT. Translated, it gives CAGSYRDRSNVNTEAFF.

CDR3 sequence: CASSFRIGGQGTQYF. As DNA, the CDR3 is TGTGCCAGCAGCTTCAGGATAGGGGGACAAGGTACGCAGTATTTT. The chain has TRBV7-2 and TRBJ2-3; a weak D match, TRBD1 (6 bases). The CDR3 covers 15 residues. Germline lookup yields CDR1 SGHTA and CDR2 FQGNSA. V was trimmed by 3 bases and J by 8 bases, leaving 18 bases between them.

The V call is TRBV13, the J call TRBJ1-1; no firm D call. This CDR3 comprises 13 residues. From germline, CDR1 is PRHDT and CDR2 FYEKMQ (reference sequence). Deletions cut 4 bases from V and 4 bases from J, with 10 bases between. In nucleotides, the CDR3 is TGTGCCAGCAGCTCCGGCCTCGGCACTGAAGCTTTCTTT. Amino acid sequence: CASSSGLGTEAFF. Variable domain in full (rest from reference TRBV13 and TRBJ1-1): AAGVIQSPRHLIKEKRETATLKCYPIPRHDTVYWYQQGPGQDPQFLISFYEKMQSDKGSIPDRFSAQQFSDYHSELNMSSLELGDSALYFCASSSGLGTEAFFGQGTRLTVV.

The chain joins TRBV2 to TRBJ1-1, with D unclear. Between the trimmed V and J ends, which lost 5 bases and 1 base, there was a span of 8 bases. CDR3 length equals 13 residues. The V gene's germline CDR1 is SNHLY and CDR2 FYNNEI. CDR3 bases: TGTGCCAGCAGTAGTTCCGCGAACACTGAAGCTTTCTTT. It codes for CASSSSANTEAFF.

The CDR3 region is CAPERQESLSSNQPQHF. DNA for the CDR3: TGCGCGCCCGAGAGACAGGAGTCCCTGAGTAGCAATCAGCCCCAGCATTTT. The chain recombines TRBV5-1 with TRBJ1-5; D might be TRBD1 (6 bases). The V gene's germline CDR1 is SGHRS and CDR2 YFSETQ. The CDR3 is 17 residues long.

This clone was counted only a few times. The chain combines TRBV29-1 with TRBJ2-3, with D perhaps matching TRBD1 (7 bases). The germline CDR1 and CDR2 sequences are SQVTM and ANQGSEA. Trimming took off 3 bases at V and 6 bases at J, with 13 bases between the two ends. The CDR3 runs to 13 residues. This chain's CDR3 is CSVDQGGGDTQYF. The CDR3, as DNA: TGCAGCGTTGACCAGGGGGGCGGGGATACGCAGTATTTT.

The CDR3 is CASSKGTTNTGELFF. CDR3 bases: TGTGCCAGCAGCAAGGGGACAACGAACACCGGGGAGCTGTTTTTT. This chain links TRBV5-8 with TRBJ2-2; D perhaps matches TRBD1 (6 bases). CDR3 size: 15 residues. The V and J ends lost 4 bases and 0 bases respectively, with 10 bases between them. Germline V gene data show CDR1 as SGHTS and CDR2 as YDEGEE.

V usage is TRBV7-2 and J usage is TRBJ1-3; the D is unclear. Germline assignment: CDR1 SGHTA and CDR2 FQGNSA. The CDR3 loop spans 15 amino acids. Between the trimmed V and J ends, which lost 6 bases and 0 bases, there was a span of 12 bases. The DNA of the CDR3 is TGTGCCAGCAGACTCGACGGGAGCTCTGGAAACACCATATATTTT. As protein: CASRLDGSSGNTIYF.